The sample holds a few counts of the clone carrying this T cell receptor (beta chain). This record comes from a study of cytomegalovirus exposure and HLA in healthy donors. Primers: 60 Vbeta forward and 13 Jbeta reverse. Sequencing was performed with immunoSEQ multiplex PCR; in TCRdb, only in-frame clones are kept and a portion is missing. The sample holds over 90,000 clones; approximately 64% are singletons and the top ten take 3% to 4%. This sequence originates from a woman in her forties or fifties in good health and CMV-seronegative. Sequencing used PBMCs.

The CDR3 loop is CASSSGIQIRETQYF. The CDR3, as DNA: TGCGCCAGCAGCTCAGGGATCCAGATACGGGAGACCCAGTACTTC. This chain connects TRBV5-1 to TRBJ2-5; a possible D gene is TRBD1 (5 bases). This CDR3 has 15 amino acids. Per the germline V gene, CDR1 is SGHRS and CDR2 is YFSETQ. The ends were cut back, 3 bases at V and 5 bases at J, with 17 bases in the middle.